This T cell receptor (beta chain) is drawn from a study of regulatory T cells in long-lasting Graves disease. Study as a whole: Newly diagnosed Graves' patients had under 3 months of antithyroid drugs. Study-level results: Less diverse TCR repertoires were seen in persistent Graves' patients than in newly diagnosed ones.

Investigators prepared the TCR beta libraries by applying iRepertoire HTBI primers and Arm-PCR of CDR3 regions. MiXCR, applied by TCRdb to the multiplex PCR reads, yields one record per CDR3 protein. The repertoire holds under 400,000 distinct CDR3 sequences, with roughly a sixth as singletons. Time point described: newly diagnosed GD, antithyroid drugs for less than 3 months. PBMCs were the source of the RNA used for TCR sequencing. The CDR3 has 13 amino acids. V dropped 1 base and J dropped 2 bases, with 5 bases sitting between them. Germline V CDR1 and CDR2: MDHEN, SYDVKM. This clonotype was counted ten times or more. Its antigen is unidentified. These data also formed part of another study, on T cells in Graves' hyperthyroidism and ophthalmopathy.

The chain has TRBV28 and TRBJ2-5; the D is unclear. The sample here was peripheral blood mononuclear cells (PBMCs), taken at new diagnosis, from a patient treated with antithyroid drugs. This sequence originates from a man aged 35-49 years with Graves disease. DNA for the CDR3: TGTGCCAGCAGTTTATTAGTTCAAGAGACCCAGTACTTC. Its translation is CASSLLVQETQYF.